Included here is one T cell receptor (beta chain) sequence, with context. How the authors handled the data: Amplified reference gene primers provided the basis for estimating nucleated cell counts. The repertoire was sequenced with immunoSEQ multiplex PCR; TCRdb's copy has only in-frame clones and lacks some. V, J and clone size are taken as reported in that table, and D and trimming were inferred from the DNA itself. The table includes about 300,000 clones, 85% detected once. These data come from a study of blood T cell repertoires in COVID-19. The TCR comes from a human donor in a cohort sampled during active COVID-19. The material sequenced was peripheral blood.

The CDR3 loop reads CASSTTGGRYEQYF. CDR3 nucleotide sequence: TGTGCCAGCAGCACGACAGGGGGCCGTTACGAGCAGTACTTC. The chain joins TRBV5-8 to TRBJ2-7, with 10 bases lining up with TRBD1. The CDR3 runs 14 residues. Trimming removed 4 bases from V and 4 bases from J; junction bases left unmatched: 5. Germline V gene sequence: CDR1 SGHTS, CDR2 YDEGEE.